The sequence of this T cell receptor (beta chain) was determined in a study of blood T cell repertoires in COVID-19. Whole-study context: The United States, Italy and Spain provided the acute and convalescent COVID-19 samples.

Germline V gene data show CDR1 as SGHRS and CDR2 as YFSETQ. Trimming shortened V by 3 bases and J by 4 bases, and 10 bases separated the two germline ends. CDR3 length equals 14 residues. The data were produced by immunoSEQ multiplex PCR, yet TCRdb's version contains in-frame clones alone and is incomplete. The sample holds tens of thousands of clones, about 91% seen once. Material for sequencing was peripheral blood. The chain combines TRBV5-1 with TRBJ1-4; possibly TRBD1 for D (5 bases). The source is a man aged 55 to 70 with acute or convalescent COVID-19. The CDR3 nucleotides read TGCGCCAGCAGCTCGACAGCAATTAATGAAAAACTGTTTTTT. Translated: CASSSTAINEKLFF.